Each of the 18 T cell receptor beta chains below was sequenced from the same sample in a study of shared clonotypes between healthy human individuals. Produced via immunoSEQ multiplex PCR; TCRdb's table is partial and in-frame only. This table holds some 1,400,000 clones, around 95% found once. The sequenced sample was naive CD4+ T cells sorted from blood. The sample's subset: CD45RA+ positively selected. The receptors originated from a man under 40 in good health.

Concerning this clone itself: The sample holds other DNA sequences that translate to the same CDR3. V usage is TRBV27 and J usage is TRBJ1-5; D is unclear. CDR3 length equals 13 residues. The V and J ends lost 7 bases and 2 bases respectively, with 9 bases between them. Per the germline V gene, CDR1 is MNHEY and CDR2 is SMNVEV (reference sequence). This CDR3 is CASKKGGNQPQHF. The CDR3 DNA is TGTGCCAGCAAGAAGGGCGGCAATCAGCCCCAGCATTTT.

This chain joins TRBV7-2 and TRBJ1-5; D may be TRBD1 (5 bases). V lost 3 bases to trimming and J lost 0 bases, with 15 bases between them. This CDR3 comprises 17 residues. Germline V gives CDR1 SGHTA, CDR2 FQGNSA. The CDR3 is CASSFGGTGFSNQPQHF. The CDR3 bases are TGTGCCAGCAGCTTTGGGGGTACAGGCTTTAGCAATCAGCCCCAGCATTTT.

The chain recombines TRBV28 with TRBJ1-1; D perhaps matches TRBD1 (6 bases). The CDR3 extends over 15 amino acids. The V end lost 10 bases, the J end lost 1 base, and 19 bases lay between the germline ends. Germline CDR1 is MDHEN and CDR2 is SYDVKM. The CDR3 coding sequence is TGTGCCACCTCGACCGGCTGGGGGCAGAACACTGAAGCTTTCTTT. This encodes CATSTGWGQNTEAFF.

The chain carries TRBV19 and TRBJ2-7; D might be TRBD2 (6 bases). CDR1 and CDR2 (germline): LNHDA, SQIVND (reference sequence). V lost 10 bases to trimming and J lost 1 base, with 14 bases between them. CDR3 length: 13 residues. The CDR3 loop is CATRSGSSYEQYF. The CDR3 DNA sequence: TGTGCCACTCGAAGCGGGTCTTCCTACGAGCAGTACTTC.

The chain employs TRBV4-2 and TRBJ2-1; 8 bases fit TRBD1. J lost 6 bases, V lost 4 bases, and 11 bases had no gene match. CDR3 length equals 16 residues. CDR1 is LGHNA, CDR2 YNFKEQ, per germline. The CDR3 region has the DNA TGTGCCAGCAGCCGGGGGAGGCAGGGGGCTATCAATGAGCAGTTCTTC. Amino acids: CASSRGRQGAINEQFF.

This chain links TRBV5-4 with TRBJ2-5, with TRBD1 matching 9 bases. This CDR3 is 15 amino acids long. V lost 5 bases and J lost 2; bases outside the gene matches: 7. CDR1 is SGHNT, CDR2 YYREEE, per germline (reference sequence). Written as DNA, the CDR3 is TGTGCCAGCAGGGGACAGGGTGACAGGCAAGAGACCCAGTACTTC. Protein sequence: CASRGQGDRQETQYF.

The V gene is TRBV7-9, the J gene TRBJ2-1, with D uncertain. The CDR3 has 13 amino acids. Germline CDR1 reads SEHNR; CDR2 reads FQNEAQ (reference sequence). Trimming pared 4 bases from V and 6 bases from J, leaving 10 bases between. The CDR3 sequence: CASSSRAANEQFF. The CDR3 coding sequence is TGTGCCAGCAGCTCCCGGGCCGCCAATGAGCAGTTCTTC.

This clone was recorded only once. This chain uses TRBV6-4 with TRBJ2-2; 7 nucleotides align to TRBD1. V trimming: 8 bases; J trimming: 5 bases; junction bases outside the gene matches: 5. This CDR3 is built from 13 residues. The germline gives CDR1 MRHNA, CDR2 SNTAGT. CDR3 in amino acids: CASSGTVTGELFF. The CDR3 DNA sequence: TGTGCCAGCTCCGGGACAGTAACCGGGGAGCTGTTTTTT.

The CDR3 coding sequence is TGTGCCAGCTCACCCGATGACAGGGTGGGGGACGAGCAGTACTTC. Translating gives CASSPDDRVGDEQYF. The chain has TRBV18 and TRBJ2-7, with 7 bases aligning to TRBD1. The trim removed 3 bases at V and 5 bases at J, leaving 10 bases unmatched. Germline V CDR1 and CDR2: KGHSH, LQKENI. This CDR3 contains 15 residues.

The chain joins TRBV2 to TRBJ1-1, with D maybe TRBD1 (5 bases). V was clipped by 4 bases and J by 7 bases, with 13 bases between them. CDR3 length equals 13 residues. Germline assignment: CDR1 SNHLY and CDR2 FYNNEI. CDR3 residues: CASSGRQTHEAFF. The DNA of the CDR3 is TGTGCCAGCAGTGGACGACAGACCCATGAAGCTTTCTTT.

This chain connects TRBV18 to TRBJ2-1; 9 bases map to TRBD2. V dropped 3 bases and J dropped 4; count of bases not matched to a gene: 7. The CDR3 extends over 16 amino acids. Looked up from germline, CDR1 is KGHSH and CDR2 is LQKENI. CDR3 sequence (DNA): TGTGCCAGCTCACCCAAACCGGGACTAGCTTACAATGAGCAGTTCTTC. Translating it yields CASSPKPGLAYNEQFF. The full variable domain, in which reference TRBV18 and TRBJ2-1 provide the parts outside the CDR3, is NAGVMQNPRHLVRRRGQEARLRCSPMKGHSHVYWYRQLPEEGLKFMVYLQKENIIDESGMPKERFSAEFPKEGPSILRIQQVVRGDSAAYFCASSPKPGLAYNEQFFGPGTRLTVL.

This clone was found once. The chain combines TRBV4-3 with TRBJ2-5; a possible D gene is TRBD1 (6 bases). This CDR3 contains 15 residues. V gave up 0 bases and J gave up 1 base, with 9 bases separating them. From germline, CDR1 is LGHNA and CDR2 YSLEER. CDR3 in amino acids: CASSQDRTAQETQYF. The DNA for the CDR3 is TGCGCCAGCAGCCAAGATCGGACAGCCCAAGAGACCCAGTACTTC.

This chain links TRBV2 with TRBJ2-7, with 7 bases fitting TRBD2. V lost 4 bases, J lost 4 bases, and 4 bases stayed unmatched. CDR1 and CDR2 (germline): SNHLY, FYNNEI. There are 13 residues in the CDR3. CDR3 DNA: TGTGCCAGCAGTGGCCTAGCGGCGTACGAGCAGTACTTC. Its translation: CASSGLAAYEQYF.

This chain links TRBV6-1 with TRBJ2-5; D is possibly TRBD2 (6 bases). The germline V and J ends were trimmed by 2 bases and 5 bases, with 18 bases remaining between them. The CDR3 is made up of 16 amino acids. Germline CDR1 reads MNHNS; CDR2 reads SASEGT. The CDR3 loop is CASSERGGVQQETQYF. CDR3 nucleotides: TGTGCCAGCAGTGAACGGGGCGGGGTGCAACAGGAGACCCAGTACTTC.

The V gene is TRBV9, the J gene TRBJ2-7; D gene uncertain. The V gene lost 1 base and the J gene lost 0 bases, with 8 bases spanning the gap. This CDR3 is 14 amino acids long. Germline CDR1 is SGDLS and CDR2 is YYNGEE. The CDR3 loop reads CASSVLSSSYEQYF. The CDR3 region has the DNA TGTGCCAGCAGCGTACTGTCTAGCTCCTACGAGCAGTACTTC.

V is TRBV2 and J is TRBJ1-5; no firm D call. The CDR3 runs 14 residues. V dropped 4 bases and J dropped 4 bases, with 11 bases sitting between them. CDR1 and CDR2 (germline): SNHLY, FYNNEI. The CDR3 spells CASSGRNLNQPQHF. The CDR3 DNA is TGTGCCAGCAGTGGCCGGAACTTAAATCAGCCCCAGCATTTT.

Regarding this clone: The sample has other DNA sequences that encode this CDR3 too. V usage is TRBV28 and J usage is TRBJ2-7; 13 positions match TRBD2. With V trimmed by 6 bases and J by 4 bases, 6 bases remained unmatched. The CDR3 covers 15 residues. Per the germline V gene, CDR1 is MDHEN and CDR2 is SYDVKM. This chain's CDR3 is CASSLLAGGPYEQYF. CDR3 DNA: TGTGCCAGCAGCTTACTAGCGGGAGGGCCTTACGAGCAGTACTTC.

The rearrangement links TRBV18 to TRBJ2-6; 11 bases fit TRBD1. The germline gives CDR1 KGHSH, CDR2 LQKENI. The CDR3 is 19 residues long. The J segment lost 1 base and the V segment lost 1 base, leaving 6 bases of the junction unmatched. The CDR3 is CASSPLGQGASSGANVLTF. CDR3 coding DNA: TGTGCCAGCTCACCACTCGGACAGGGGGCGTCATCTGGGGCCAACGTCCTGACTTTC.